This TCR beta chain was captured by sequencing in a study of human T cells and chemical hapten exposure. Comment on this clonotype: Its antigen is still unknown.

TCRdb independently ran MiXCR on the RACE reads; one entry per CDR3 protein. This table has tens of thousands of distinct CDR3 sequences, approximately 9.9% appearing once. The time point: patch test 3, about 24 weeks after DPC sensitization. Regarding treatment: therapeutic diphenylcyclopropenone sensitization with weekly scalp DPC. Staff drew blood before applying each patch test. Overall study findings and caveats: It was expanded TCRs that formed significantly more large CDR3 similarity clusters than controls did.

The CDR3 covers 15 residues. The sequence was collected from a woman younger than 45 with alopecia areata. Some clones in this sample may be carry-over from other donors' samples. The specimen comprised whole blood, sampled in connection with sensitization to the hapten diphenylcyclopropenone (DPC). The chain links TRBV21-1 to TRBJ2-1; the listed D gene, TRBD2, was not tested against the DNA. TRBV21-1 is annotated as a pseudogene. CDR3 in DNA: TGTGCCAGCAGGAGAAGAACTAGCGGGGGCAATGAGCAGTTCTTC. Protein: CASRRRTSGGNEQFF.